Below, 15 T cell receptor beta chains from the same sample are listed, as sequenced in a study of OX40 agonist ivuxolimab in advanced cancers. Library method: the immunoSEQ multiplex PCR assay. The source is immuneACCESS, and TCRdb retained only in-frame sequences with V and J called. Part of the clones is not carried over; for the studies checked, unresolved V genes explain less than half of this, and the remainder is unexplained. This sample is represented by 55,000 to 75,000 clones; 87% of them were singletons. The top ten constitute 1.3% of the sample. The sample in question was CD4+ or CD8+ T cells sorted from blood, obtained in a trial of the OX40 agonist ivuxolimab. These receptors originate from an adult with an advanced solid tumor such as melanoma, head and neck, liver or kidney cancer.

The table lists this clone with a count of one. The rearrangement joins TRBV29-1 to TRBJ2-2; D possibly matches TRBD1 or TRBD2 (5 bases each). The CDR3 covers 12 residues. From germline, CDR1 is SQVTM and CDR2 ANQGSEA. V lost 6 bases to trimming and J lost 6 bases, with 11 bases between them. This CDR3 reads CSVDRDAGELFF. CDR3 coding DNA: TGCAGCGTGGACCGGGACGCCGGGGAGCTGTTTTTT.

The rearrangement links TRBV5-1 to TRBJ1-1; no reliable D call. V lost 0 bases to trimming and J lost 1 base, with 10 bases between them. CDR1 is SGHRS and CDR2 is YFSETQ in the germline V gene. This CDR3 has 15 residues. CDR3 residues: CASSLGVGQNTEAFF. CDR3 nucleotides: TGCGCCAGCAGCTTGGGGGTCGGGCAGAACACTGAAGCTTTCTTT.

The chain recombines TRBV11-2 with TRBJ2-3; D might be TRBD2 (6 bases). From germline, CDR1 is SGHAT and CDR2 FQNNGV. Trimming cost V 3 bases and J 11 bases, with 12 bases left between them. The CDR3 contains 12 residues. The CDR3, as DNA: TGTGCCAGCAGCTTCAGGGACTTGCGGCAGTATTTT. Protein sequence: CASSFRDLRQYF.

V usage is TRBV29-1 and J usage is TRBJ2-5, with a possible D match to TRBD2 (6 bases). V lost 8 bases, J lost 4 bases, and 14 bases lay in between. This CDR3 is built from 12 residues. Germline lookup yields CDR1 SQVTM and CDR2 ANQGSEA. The CDR3 reads CSPTGELETQYF. The DNA for the CDR3 is TGCAGCCCCACGGGGGAGTTAGAGACCCAGTACTTC.

The CDR3 DNA follows: TGTGCCAGTAGTCCAGGAGCATATAGCAATCAGCCCCAGCATTTT. It translates to CASSPGAYSNQPQHF. V usage is TRBV19 and J usage is TRBJ1-5; the D is unclear. The CDR3 is 15 residues long. CDR1 and CDR2 (germline): LNHDA, SQIVND (reference sequence). V was cut by 5 bases and J by 0 bases, with 11 bases left in between.

The chain recombines TRBV30 with TRBJ1-5; D gene ambiguous. Germline CDR1 is GTSNPN and CDR2 is SVGIG (reference sequence). V lost 2 bases to trimming and J lost 1 base, with 12 bases between them. This CDR3 has 15 residues. The CDR3 region has the DNA TGTGCCTGGAGTCCTGGACCCCTGAGCAATCAGCCCCAGCATTTT. Amino acids: CAWSPGPLSNQPQHF.

The chain carries TRBV7-9 and TRBJ2-1; 7 bases line up with TRBD2. The CDR3 totals 14 residues. J lost 7 bases, V lost 0 bases, and 3 bases had no gene match. The germline V gene encodes CDR1 SEHNR and CDR2 FQNEAQ (reference sequence). The DNA of the CDR3 is TGTGCCAGCAGCTTAGCGATTAGCGGGAATGAGCAGTTCTTC. Its protein product is CASSLAISGNEQFF.

The chain carries TRBV30 and TRBJ2-6, with no clear D. The V gene lost 1 base and the J gene lost 1 base, with 8 bases spanning the gap. The V gene's germline CDR1 is GTSNPN and CDR2 SVGIG (reference sequence). The CDR3 runs 15 residues. The CDR3 bases are TGTGCCTGGAGTGCTTGGGGATCTGGGGCCAACGTCCTGACTTTC. Translated, it gives CAWSAWGSGANVLTF.

This clone was seen only once. The chain recombines TRBV6-5 with TRBJ1-2, with TRBD1 matching 8 bases. The V gene end was trimmed by 5 bases and the J gene end by 8 bases; junction bases not matched to a gene: 7. The germline V gene has CDR1 MNHEY and CDR2 SVGAGI. The CDR3 is made up of 13 amino acids. CDR3 region: CASSTQGAQGYTF. CDR3 coding DNA: TGTGCCAGCAGTACTCAGGGGGCGCAGGGCTACACCTTC.

The V gene is TRBV7-9, the J gene TRBJ2-3; 8 bases map to TRBD2. Germline V gives CDR1 SEHNR, CDR2 FQNEAQ (reference sequence). The CDR3 totals 16 residues. V trimming: 0 bases; J trimming: 2 bases; junction bases outside the gene matches: 4. CDR3 in amino acids: CASSLARGVPTDTQYF. DNA of the CDR3: TGTGCCAGCAGCTTAGCGCGGGGGGTACCCACAGATACGCAGTATTTT.

As regards this clone: At one end the junction does not follow the germline gene, possibly because of a read error. The rearrangement links TRBV7-8 to TRBJ2-5, with D possibly TRBD1 on 5 matching bases. CDR3 length: 13 residues. Germline V gene data show CDR1 as SGHVS and CDR2 as FQNEAQ. The CDR3 bases are TGTGCCAGCAGCTTAGCTAGGGGCCAGCTTGAAGACTTC. Protein: CASSLARGQLEDF.

The V gene is TRBV6-5, the J gene TRBJ2-1; tentative D call: TRBD2 (7 bases). The germline V gene has CDR1 MNHEY and CDR2 SVGAGI. Trimming removed 5 bases at V and 6 bases at J, with 17 bases between. This CDR3 has 15 amino acids. CDR3: CASSQQGGGLNEQFF. As DNA, the CDR3 is TGTGCCAGCAGTCAACAGGGCGGGGGCCTCAATGAGCAGTTCTTC.

This chain uses TRBV12-5 with TRBJ2-2, with a weak D call TRBD2 (6 bases). The V gene lost 0 bases and the J gene lost 4 bases, with 15 bases spanning the gap. Per the germline V gene, CDR1 is LGHNT and CDR2 is FRNRAP. The CDR3 is 17 amino acids. CDR3 in DNA: TGTGCTAGTGGTTTGGTAAAGGTAGGAGGGTCCACCGGGGAGCTGTTTTTT. It specifies CASGLVKVGGSTGELFF.

This chain joins TRBV18 and TRBJ1-1; possible D gene TRBD1, 5 bases. The CDR3 extends over 14 amino acids. The germline CDR1 and CDR2 sequences are KGHSH and LQKENI. The ends were cut back, 4 bases at V and 1 base at J, with 10 bases in the middle. The CDR3 nucleotides are TGTGCCAGCTCACAAGGGACGGGGAACACTGAAGCTTTCTTT. It is translated as CASSQGTGNTEAFF.

V gene TRBV28 combines with J gene TRBJ2-7; no definite D call. Trimming removed 5 bases from V and 4 bases from J, with 24 bases in between. Germline V lookup: CDR1 MDHEN, CDR2 SYDVKM. CDR3 length: 17 amino acids. Here the CDR3 DNA reads TGTGCCAGCAGTCATACGACAAAACTCAAGCGACCTTACGAGCAGTACTTC. It encodes CASSHTTKLKRPYEQYF.